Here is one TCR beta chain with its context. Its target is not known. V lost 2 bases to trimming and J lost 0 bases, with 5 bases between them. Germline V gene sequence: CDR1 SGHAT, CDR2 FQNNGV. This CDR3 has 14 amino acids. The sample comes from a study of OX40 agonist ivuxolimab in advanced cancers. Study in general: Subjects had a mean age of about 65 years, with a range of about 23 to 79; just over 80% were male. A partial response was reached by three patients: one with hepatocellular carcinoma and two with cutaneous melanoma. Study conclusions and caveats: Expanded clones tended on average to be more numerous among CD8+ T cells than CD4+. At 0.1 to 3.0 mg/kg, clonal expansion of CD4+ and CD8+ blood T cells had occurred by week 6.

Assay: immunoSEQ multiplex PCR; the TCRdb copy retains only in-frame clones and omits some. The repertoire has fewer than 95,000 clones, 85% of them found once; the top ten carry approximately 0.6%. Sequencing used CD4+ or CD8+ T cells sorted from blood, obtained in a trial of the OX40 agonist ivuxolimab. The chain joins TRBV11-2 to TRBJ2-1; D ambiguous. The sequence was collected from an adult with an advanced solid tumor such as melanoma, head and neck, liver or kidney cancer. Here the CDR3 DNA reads TGTGCCAGCAGCTTAAGTAGCTCCTACAATGAGCAGTTCTTC. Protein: CASSLSSSYNEQFF. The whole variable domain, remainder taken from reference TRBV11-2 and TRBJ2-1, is EAGVAQSPRYKIIEKRQSVAFWCNPISGHATLYWYQQILGQGPKLLIQFQNNGVVDDSQLPKDRFSAERLKGVDSTLKIQPAKLEDSAVYLCASSLSSSYNEQFFGPGTRLTVL.